This T cell receptor (beta chain) was identified during a study of CXCR3-negative and CXCR3-positive naive CD8 T cells. The germline gives CDR1 PRHDT, CDR2 FYEKMQ (reference sequence). There are 14 residues in the CDR3. Preparation of TRB cDNA libraries relied on 5' RACE carrying UMI labels. From its re-call of the 5' RACE reads, TCRdb lists each CDR3 protein once, without DNA. The repertoire shows some 130,000 distinct CDR3 sequences; the top ten hold around 0.54%. General observations from the study: Higher TRB CDR3 hydrophobicity marked CXCR3-positive naive cells relative to CXCR3-negative naive cells.

Points on this clonotype: Its specificity is unknown.

Material for sequencing was naive CXCR3+ CD8+ T cells from blood. Subset noted: CD45RO-CCR7+CD27+CD95- naive CD8+ T cells expressing CXCR3 (TNR3+). The genes are TRBV13 and TRBJ1-2; TCRdb lists TRBD1, though no DNA is available to test this call. This clonotype was obtained from a human donor in good health. Some clones in this sample may be carry-over from other donors' samples. CDR3 sequence: CASSLEGQLYGYTF.